A single sample is the source of the 6 T cell receptor beta chains below, sequenced in a study of technical replicates of blood from a few donors. The data were produced by immunoSEQ multiplex PCR, yet TCRdb's version contains in-frame clones alone and is incomplete. The sample records tens of thousands of clones, about 89% being singletons. Sequencing used T cells isolated from PBMCs. The source of these receptors is a human donor in good health.

The V gene is TRBV4-1, the J gene TRBJ2-1; 7 bases line up with TRBD1. The CDR3 totals 14 residues. The germline V gene encodes CDR1 MGHRA and CDR2 YSYEKL. Losses at the gene ends were 4 bases for V and 10 bases for J; bases not matched to a gene: 10. The CDR3 sequence: CASSRIQGTVEQFF. CDR3 DNA: TGCGCCAGCAGCCGGATACAGGGGACAGTCGAGCAGTTCTTC.

The chain carries TRBV9 and TRBJ2-3, with TRBD2 as a possible D gene (6 bases). Germline lookup yields CDR1 SGDLS and CDR2 YYNGEE. The CDR3 covers 15 residues. The germline V and J ends were trimmed by 4 bases and 4 bases, with 16 bases remaining between them. CDR3 region: CASSTSEGGSDTQYF. The CDR3 DNA reads TGTGCCAGCAGCACGTCCGAGGGAGGATCAGATACGCAGTATTTT.

V usage is TRBV5-6 and J usage is TRBJ2-5, with a possible D match to TRBD2 (6 bases). The CDR3 loop spans 17 amino acids. Deletions cut 3 bases from V and 5 bases from J, with 23 bases between. Germline values: CDR1 SGHDT, CDR2 YYEEEE. The CDR3 spells CASSWRRGGEAPETQYF. In DNA form, the CDR3 reads TGTGCCAGCAGCTGGAGGAGGGGCGGGGAGGCACCGGAGACCCAGTACTTC. Complete variable domain (other parts from reference TRBV5-6 and TRBJ2-5): DAGVTQSPTHLIKTRGQQVTLRCSPKSGHDTVSWYQQALGQGPQFIFQYYEEEERQRGNFPDRFSGHQFPNYSSELNVNALLLGDSALYLCASSWRRGGEAPETQYFGPGTRLLVL.

This chain joins TRBV6-5 and TRBJ1-3; 8 nucleotides agree with TRBD1. V lost 1 base to trimming and J lost 4 bases; unmatched junction nucleotides: 3. The germline V gene has CDR1 MNHEY and CDR2 SVGAGI. This CDR3 is built from 15 residues. In DNA, the CDR3 is TGTGCCAGCAGTTACTGGACAGGGTCAGGAAACACCATATATTTT. Translating it yields CASSYWTGSGNTIYF.

The chain joins TRBV29-1 to TRBJ2-1, with 10 bases lining up with TRBD2. CDR1 and CDR2 (germline): SQVTM, ANQGSEA. V was pared by 6 bases and J by 9 bases, with 11 bases of the junction left unmatched. CDR3 length: 14 amino acids. The CDR3 sequence is CSVEIAGGTGEQFF. The CDR3 bases are TGCAGCGTCGAGATAGCGGGAGGTACAGGTGAGCAGTTCTTC.

This chain links TRBV11-2 with TRBJ1-1; unclear D gene. V lost 1 base and J 1 base, leaving 7 bases between the germline ends. Per the germline V gene, CDR1 is SGHAT and CDR2 is FQNNGV. The CDR3 is 14 amino acids. CDR3 DNA: TGTGCCAGCAGCTTAGGGCCAGGGAACACTGAAGCTTTCTTT. It specifies CASSLGPGNTEAFF.